This T cell receptor (beta chain) emerged from a study of beta chain features in type 1 diabetes. Turning to the study itself: What patients shared with healthy donors was a similar profile of age, gender and cell yields. Study results and caveats: Among patients with Type 1 diabetes, TCRB CDR3s were moderately but significantly shorter in every one of the four CD4+ subsets. Patients and controls would share equally any PCR tilt toward shorter templates.

All sorted populations exceeded 95% purity. Germline trimming cut 4 bases from V and 3 bases from J; bases unmatched to any gene: 4. The germline V gene encodes CDR1 SGHNT and CDR2 YYREEE (reference sequence). The CDR3 length is 15 residues. The study reverse transcribed the entire isolated RNA, so it sequenced expressed TCRB transcripts. TCRdb keeps only in-frame clones here, not all; method: immunoSEQ multiplex PCR. The repertoire consists of over 300,000 clones, with around 7.6% occurring once and the leading ten covering 0.44%. This clone appeared a few times. The antigen remains undetermined. This clonotype originated in a woman aged 18-35 years in good health. The sequenced sample consisted of central memory CD4+ T cells from blood. V gene TRBV5-4 combines with J gene TRBJ2-2; 9 bases line up with TRBD1. CDR3 protein: CASSRGQGDTGELFF. The CDR3 region has the DNA TGTGCCAGCAGCCGGGGACAGGGAGACACCGGGGAGCTGTTTTTT.